This entry features one T cell receptor beta chain sequence. Its antigen is unidentified. The data were taken from a study of T cells in Graves' hyperthyroidism and ophthalmopathy. RNA transcripts gave rise to amplified TCR beta CDR3 regions. First-round RT-PCR targeting the TCR CDR3 was performed with the HTBI primer set. TCRdb re-derived calls from the multiplex PCR reads in MiXCR, one entry per CDR3 protein. Of under 450,000 distinct CDR3 sequences detected, 15% to 19% appear once; the ten largest clones hold around 14%. Study-level points and caveats: Researchers found most expanded thyroid clonotypes above 0.001 in blood as well. Before onset, ophthalmopathy was predicted by the model a median approximately 6.5 months earlier.

V lost 4 bases and J 2 bases, leaving 14 bases between the germline ends. The length of the CDR3 is 15 residues. Per the germline V gene, CDR1 is MNHEY and CDR2 is SMNVEV (reference sequence). It was uncontrolled infection, other autoimmune disease, pregnancy or lactation that excluded patients. The diagnostic basis comprised clinical symptoms, serum thyroxine and TRAb, thyroid ultrasound and orbital computed tomography. Sample: blood. This sequence originates from a young woman with Graves' hyperthyroidism. The chain links TRBV27 to TRBJ2-5; D is unclear. CDR3 DNA: TGTGCCAGCAGTTCCCACGTCGGCGCGCAAGAGACCCAGTACTTC. It specifies CASSSHVGAQETQYF.